This T cell receptor beta chain was identified in a study of cytomegalovirus exposure and HLA in healthy donors. General observations from the study: According to an earlier analysis, most TCR beta V segments yielded productive rearrangements about 87% or about 30% of the time. Among immune exposure information, only CMV serostatus was available.

PCR involved 60 Vbeta and 13 Jbeta primers. Libraries were prepared by immunoSEQ multiplex PCR; TCRdb keeps only in-frame clonotypes and omits some of them. The sample includes 45,000 to 55,000 clones, around 82% of them seen just once. Trimming took 5 bases from V and 1 from J, leaving 8 bases between them. The CDR3 consists of 14 residues. Germline values: CDR1 MNHEY, CDR2 SVGAGI. To note about this clone: Its antigen remains unidentified.

Sequenced material: PBMCs. V gene TRBV6-5 combines with J gene TRBJ2-2; D not resolved. The receptor's source is a man aged 30 to 39 in good health and CMV-seropositive. In nucleotides, the CDR3 is TGTGCCAGCAGTAATCACAGGAACACCGGGGAGCTGTTTTTT. As protein: CASSNHRNTGELFF.